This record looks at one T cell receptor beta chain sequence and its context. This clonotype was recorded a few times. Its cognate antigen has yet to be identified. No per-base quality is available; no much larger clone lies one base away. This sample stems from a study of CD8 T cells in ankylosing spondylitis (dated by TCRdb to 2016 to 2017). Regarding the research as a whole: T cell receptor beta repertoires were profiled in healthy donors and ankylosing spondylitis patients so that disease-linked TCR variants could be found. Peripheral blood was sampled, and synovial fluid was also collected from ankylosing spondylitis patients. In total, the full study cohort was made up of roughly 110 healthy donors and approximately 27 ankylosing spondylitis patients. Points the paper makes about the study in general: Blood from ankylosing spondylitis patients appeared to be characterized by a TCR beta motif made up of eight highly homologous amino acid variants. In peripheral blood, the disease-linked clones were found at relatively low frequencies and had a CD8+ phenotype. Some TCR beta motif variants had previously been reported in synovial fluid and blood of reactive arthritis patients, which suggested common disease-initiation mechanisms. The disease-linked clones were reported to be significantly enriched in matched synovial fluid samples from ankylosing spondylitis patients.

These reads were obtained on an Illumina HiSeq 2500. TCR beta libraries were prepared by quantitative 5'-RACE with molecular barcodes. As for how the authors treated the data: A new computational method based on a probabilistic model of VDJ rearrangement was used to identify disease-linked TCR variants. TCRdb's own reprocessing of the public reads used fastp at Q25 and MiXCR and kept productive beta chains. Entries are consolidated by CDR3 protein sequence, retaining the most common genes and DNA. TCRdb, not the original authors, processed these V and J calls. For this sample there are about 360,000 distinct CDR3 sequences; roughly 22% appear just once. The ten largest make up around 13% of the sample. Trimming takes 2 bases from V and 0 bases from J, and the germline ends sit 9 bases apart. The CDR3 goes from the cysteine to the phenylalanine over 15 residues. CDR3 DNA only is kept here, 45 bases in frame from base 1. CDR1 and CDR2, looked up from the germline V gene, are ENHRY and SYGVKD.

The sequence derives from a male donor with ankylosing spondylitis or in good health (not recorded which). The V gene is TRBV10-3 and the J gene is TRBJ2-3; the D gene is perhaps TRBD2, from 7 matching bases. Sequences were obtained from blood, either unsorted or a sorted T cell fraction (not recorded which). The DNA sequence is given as TGTGCCATCAGTGAGCGGGGGGCAAGCACAGATACGCAGTATTTT. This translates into CAISERGASTDTQYF.